The 3 T cell receptor beta chains listed next were all sequenced from one sample in a study of shared clonotypes between healthy human individuals. Generated by immunoSEQ multiplex PCR, the TCRdb table keeps only in-frame clones and is missing some. The sample lists 2,500,000 or so clones, about nine tenths seen once, with about 0.41% in the top ten. The sequenced sample consisted of naive CD4+ T cells from PBMCs. The subset here: CD45RA+ positively selected. Source of these receptors: a man aged 18 to 30 in good health. Some clones in this sample may be carry-over from other donors' samples.

The chain employs TRBV9 and TRBJ2-2; 9 positions agree with TRBD2. CDR1 and CDR2 (germline): SGDLS, YYNGEE. CDR3 size: 19 residues. J gave up 4 bases and V 0 bases, and 13 bases lay outside the gene matches. The CDR3 region is CASSVDRVVAGVSTGELFF. DNA of the CDR3: TGTGCCAGCAGCGTAGATCGGGTGGTAGCGGGAGTAAGCACCGGGGAGCTGTTTTTT.

CDR3 protein: CASSLIRSSYEQYF. The CDR3 DNA is TGTGCCAGCAGCTTAATCCGGAGCTCCTACGAGCAGTACTTC. This chain connects TRBV7-8 to TRBJ2-7; D is unclear. CDR1 and CDR2 from the germline V gene are SGHVS and FQNEAQ. This CDR3 has 14 amino acids. V lost 2 bases, J lost 0 bases, and 8 bases lay in between. Using reference TRBV7-8 and TRBJ2-7 for the parts outside the CDR3, the full variable domain is GAGVSQSPRYKVAKRGQDVALRCDPISGHVSLFWYQQALGQGPEFLTYFQNEAQLDKSGLPSDRFFAERPEGSVSTLKIQRTQQEDSAVYLCASSLIRSSYEQYFGPGTRLTVT.

This clone was seen a handful of times. The chain recombines TRBV4-2 with TRBJ2-7; possible D gene TRBD1, 7 bases. CDR1 is LGHNA and CDR2 is YNFKEQ in the germline V gene. CDR3 length equals 16 residues. V lost 1 base, J lost 0 bases, and 13 bases lay in between. The CDR3 reads CASSQAAGQRSYEQYF. DNA for the CDR3: TGTGCCAGCAGCCAAGCCGCGGGACAGCGCTCCTACGAGCAGTACTTC.